This TCR beta chain was recovered during a study of response to subunit inactivated influenza vaccine. Points from the study as a whole: The authors suggested that every seasonal influenza vaccination recruits few new T cells.

TCRdb passed the RT-PCR reads through MiXCR, listing each CDR3 protein once. The sample includes fewer than 700,000 distinct CDR3 sequences, 10% to 15% of them seen just once. To note about this clonotype: The antigen remains unidentified.

The CDR3 length is 15 residues. V lost 6 bases, J lost 3 bases, and 8 bases stayed unmatched. Germline V gene lookup returns CDR1 SNHLY and CDR2 FYNNEI. This specimen consisted of PBMCs from blood, obtained more than 35 days after vaccination. The chain carries TRBV2 and TRBJ2-7, with 10 bases matching TRBD2. This TCR was sampled from a man over 45 who received an inactivated influenza vaccine. The CDR3 reads CASSVTSGKGYEQYF. The CDR3 nucleotides read TGTGCCAGCAGCGTCACTAGCGGGAAAGGCTACGAGCAGTACTTC. Full variable domain (remainder filled in from reference TRBV2 and TRBJ2-7): EPEVTQTPSHQVTQMGQEVILRCVPISNHLYFYWYRQILGQKVEFLVSFYNNEISEKSEIFDDQFSVERPDGSNFTLKIRSTKLEDSAMYFCASSVTSGKGYEQYFGPGTRLTVT.